This T cell receptor (beta chain) stems from a study of T-cell memory formation after mild COVID-19. CDR1 and CDR2 from the germline V gene are SGHRS and YFSETQ. This CDR3 region has 14 residues. Trimming stripped 5 bases from V and 6 bases from J, with 18 bases between. TCRdb fed the 5' RACE reads into MiXCR, producing one record per CDR3 protein. This table has about 390,000 distinct CDR3 sequences, roughly 15% appearing once. The sequence was collected from a man younger than 35 who had mild COVID-19 (a few samples of this study predate the infection). Cell type and time point are not known. The chain uses TRBV5-1 and TRBJ2-7, with D perhaps matching TRBD2 (6 bases). The sequenced sample consisted of PBMCs or a T cell subset sorted from them (not recorded which). CDR3 DNA sequence: TGCGCCAGCAGACGTAGTAGCGGTTCAATCGAGCAGTACTTC. Encoded protein: CASRRSSGSIEQYF.